This TCR beta chain was captured by sequencing in a study of shared clonotypes between healthy human individuals. Study outcomes and limitations: There were few donors, and this limited the genetic and exposure-history diversity represented. Naive subsets generally exceeded memory subsets in estimated richness.

The V end was cut by 6 bases, the J end by 4 bases, with 13 bases between. CDR3 length: 14 amino acids. Germline V gene lookup returns CDR1 MNHEY and CDR2 SMNVEV (reference sequence). TCRdb's table, derived via immunoSEQ multiplex PCR, lists solely in-frame clones and lacks some. The data contain over 800,000 clones, around 92% of them seen just once; the ten biggest clones take up more than 20%. This clone was seen a single time. The antigen remains unidentified. Naivety among CD8 cells was defined by CD45RO negativity and positive CCR7 selection, thereby excluding terminally differentiated effector memory CD45RA+ cells. Donation came from healthy HIV-negative adults that had no recent acute infections or vaccinations.

This TCR came from a man younger than 45 in good health. Sequencing used naive CD8+ T cells sorted from blood. V and J are TRBV27 and TRBJ2-1, with D perhaps matching TRBD1 (5 bases). CDR3 DNA sequence: TGTGCCAGCAGGACAGTCTGGGCTTACAATGAGCAGTTCTTC. Translated, it gives CASRTVWAYNEQFF.